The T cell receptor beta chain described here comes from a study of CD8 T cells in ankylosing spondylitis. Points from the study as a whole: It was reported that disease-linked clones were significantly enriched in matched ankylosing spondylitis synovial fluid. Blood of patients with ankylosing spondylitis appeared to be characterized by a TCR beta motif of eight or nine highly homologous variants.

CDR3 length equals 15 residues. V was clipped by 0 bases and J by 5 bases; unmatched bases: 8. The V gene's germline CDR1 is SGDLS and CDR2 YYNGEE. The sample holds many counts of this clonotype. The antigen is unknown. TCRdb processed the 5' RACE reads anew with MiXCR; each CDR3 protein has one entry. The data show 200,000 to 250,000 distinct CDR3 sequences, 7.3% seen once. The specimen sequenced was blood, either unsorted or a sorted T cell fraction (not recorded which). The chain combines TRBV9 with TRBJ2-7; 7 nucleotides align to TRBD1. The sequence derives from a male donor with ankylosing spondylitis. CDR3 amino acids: CASSVAGTQGDEQYF. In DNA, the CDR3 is TGTGCCAGCAGCGTAGCGGGGACGCAGGGGGACGAGCAGTACTTC.